This T cell receptor (beta chain) appears in the sequencing data of a study of neurological immune-mediated disorders. In its sample, this clonotype was seen many times. Stated time point: longitudinal time-point 3. TCRdb re-called the 5' RACE reads with MiXCR, one entry per CDR3 protein. Of about 49,000 distinct CDR3 sequences listed, approximately 8.4% are singletons. V lost 1 base to trimming and J lost 2 bases; unmatched junction nucleotides: 6. The CDR3 is made up of 16 amino acids. Germline loops: CDR1 LGHNA, CDR2 YSLEER. The rearrangement links TRBV4-3 to TRBJ2-3, with 7 bases that match TRBD1. The TCR was taken from a middle-aged woman in good health. Sequenced sample: PBMCs. The CDR3 loop reads CASSQVLGQITDTQYF. The CDR3 DNA reads TGCGCCAGCAGCCAAGTCCTGGGACAGATCACAGATACGCAGTATTTT.